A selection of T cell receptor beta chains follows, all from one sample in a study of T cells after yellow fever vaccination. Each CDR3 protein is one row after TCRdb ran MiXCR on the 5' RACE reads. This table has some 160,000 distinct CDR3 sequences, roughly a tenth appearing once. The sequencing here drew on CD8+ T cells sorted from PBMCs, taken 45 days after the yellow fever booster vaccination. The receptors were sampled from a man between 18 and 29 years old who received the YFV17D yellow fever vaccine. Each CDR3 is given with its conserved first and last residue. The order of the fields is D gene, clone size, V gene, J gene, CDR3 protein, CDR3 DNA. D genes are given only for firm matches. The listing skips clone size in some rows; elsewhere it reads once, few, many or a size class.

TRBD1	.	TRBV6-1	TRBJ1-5	CASSDLGQRNQPQHF	TGTGCCAGCAGTGATTTGGGACAGAGGAATCAGCCCCAGCATTTT
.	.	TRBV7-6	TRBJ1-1	CASSLAVGVATEAFF	TGTGCCAGCAGCTTAGCCGTGGGGGTAGCCACTGAAGCTTTCTTT
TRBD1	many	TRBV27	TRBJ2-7	CASSYETGAYEQYF	TGTGCCAGCAGTTACGAGACAGGGGCCTACGAGCAGTACTTC
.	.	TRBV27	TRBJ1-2	CASSLSVGQIYGYTF	TGTGCCAGCAGTTTATCGGTTGGACAGATCTATGGCTACACCTTC
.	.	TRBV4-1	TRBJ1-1	CASSQGQGIRAFF	TGCGCCAGCAGCCAAGGGCAGGGTATACGAGCTTTCTTT
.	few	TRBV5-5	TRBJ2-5	CASSPTLSVGETQYF	TGTGCCAGCAGCCCGACTCTTAGTGTGGGGGAGACCCAGTACTTC
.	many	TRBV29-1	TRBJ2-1	CSVAVSGAPYNEQFF	TGCAGCGTTGCAGTATCGGGGGCGCCCTACAATGAGCAGTTCTTC
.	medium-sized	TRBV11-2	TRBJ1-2	CASSSGTGSGYTF	TGTGCCAGCAGCTCCGGAACAGGGTCTGGCTACACCTTC
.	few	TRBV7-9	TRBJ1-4	CASSSIRETLRDEKLFF	TGTGCCAGCAGCTCTATCCGGGAAACATTAAGGGATGAAAAACTGTTTTTT
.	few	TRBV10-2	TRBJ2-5	CASRRANQETQYF	TGCGCCAGCAGGAGGGCTAACCAAGAGACCCAGTACTTC
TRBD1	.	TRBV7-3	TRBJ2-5	CASSLSRGRGQETQYF	TGTGCCAGCAGCTTAAGCAGGGGGCGAGGCCAAGAGACCCAGTACTTC
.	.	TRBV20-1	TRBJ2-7	CSASENMLPYEQYF	TGCAGTGCTAGCGAGAACATGCTACCCTACGAGCAGTACTTC
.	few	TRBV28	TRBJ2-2	CASTWQGYTGELFF	TGTGCCAGCACCTGGCAGGGGTACACCGGGGAGCTGTTTTTT
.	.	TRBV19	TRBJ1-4	CASSPRTDWELFF	TGTGCCAGTAGTCCCCGGACGGATTGGGAACTGTTTTTT
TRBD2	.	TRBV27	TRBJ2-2	CASSILAGRTGELFF	TGTGCCAGCAGTATACTAGCGGGGCGGACCGGGGAGCTGTTTTTT
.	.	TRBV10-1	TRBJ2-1	CASSEGRNEQFF	TGCGCCAGCAGTGAAGGCAGGAATGAGCAGTTCTTC
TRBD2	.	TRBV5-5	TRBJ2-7	CASSPGAGVYF	TGTGCCAGCAGCCCCGGGGCGGGGGTGTACTTC
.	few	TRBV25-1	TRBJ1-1	CASSSPGSTGTEAFF	TGTGCCAGCAGTTCTCCAGGATCTACAGGGACTGAAGCTTTCTTT
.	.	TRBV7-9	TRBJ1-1	CASSEKRGVRAFF	TGTGCCAGCAGCGAAAAGCGAGGGGTTAGGGCTTTCTTT
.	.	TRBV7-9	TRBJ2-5	CASSLAGVYQETQYF	TGTGCCAGCAGCTTAGCCGGGGTTTACCAAGAGACCCAGTACTTC
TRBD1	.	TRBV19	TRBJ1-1	CASSIVARGQTEAFF	TGTGCCAGTAGTATCGTCGCCAGGGGGCAAACTGAAGCTTTCTTT
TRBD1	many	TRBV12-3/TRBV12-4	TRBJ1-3	CASGTGTGYGGNTIYF	TGTGCCAGCGGCACGGGGACAGGATACGGTGGAAACACCATATATTTT
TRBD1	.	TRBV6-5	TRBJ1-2	CASSYTDRGDGYTF	TGTGCCAGCAGTTATACTGACAGGGGTGATGGCTACACCTTC
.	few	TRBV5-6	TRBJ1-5	CASSRRGVGAGPQHF	TGTGCCAGCAGCCGCCGAGGGGTAGGGGCGGGGCCCCAGCATTTT
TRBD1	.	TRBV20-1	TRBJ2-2	CSARVRWDRVGTGELFF	TGCAGTGCTAGAGTTAGGTGGGACAGGGTAGGCACCGGGGAGCTGTTTTTT
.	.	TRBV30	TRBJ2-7	CAWSVLGSKYEQYF	TGTGCCTGGAGTGTCTTAGGGAGTAAATACGAGCAGTACTTC
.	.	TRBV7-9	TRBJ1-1	CASSLDRAPEAFF	TGTGCCAGCAGCTTAGACAGGGCCCCTGAAGCTTTCTTT
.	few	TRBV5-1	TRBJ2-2	CASSPWQANTGELFF	TGCGCCAGCAGCCCCTGGCAGGCGAACACCGGGGAGCTGTTTTTT
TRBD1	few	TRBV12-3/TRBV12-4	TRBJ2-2	CASSPQGAVTGELFF	TGTGCCAGCAGTCCACAGGGGGCCGTAACCGGGGAGCTGTTTTTT
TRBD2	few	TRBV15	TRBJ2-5	CATSGGTRLYQETQYF	TGTGCCACCAGCGGCGGGACTAGGTTGTACCAAGAGACCCAGTACTTC
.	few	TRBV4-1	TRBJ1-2	CASSQDSGDYGYTF	TGCGCCAGCAGCCAAGACTCAGGAGACTATGGCTACACCTTC
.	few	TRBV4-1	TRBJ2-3	CASSRRFSGTSTDTQYF	TGCGCCAGCAGCAGAAGGTTTAGCGGAACTAGCACAGATACGCAGTATTTT
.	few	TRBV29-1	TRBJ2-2	CSGIPSKGTGELFF	TGCAGCGGCATTCCTAGCAAGGGCACCGGGGAGCTGTTTTTT
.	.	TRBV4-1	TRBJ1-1	CASSPSVNTEAFF	TGCGCCAGCAGCCCCAGTGTGAACACTGAAGCTTTCTTT
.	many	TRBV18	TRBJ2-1	CASSPVEYRYNEQFF	TGTGCCAGCTCACCAGTCGAGTACCGCTACAATGAGCAGTTCTTC
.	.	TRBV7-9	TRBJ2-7	CASSSTGLSSYEQYF	TGTGCCAGCAGCTCCACAGGGTTAAGCTCCTACGAGCAGTACTTC
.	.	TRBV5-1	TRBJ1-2	CASSLAGGADGYTF	TGCGCCAGCAGCTTGGCCGGGGGCGCGGATGGCTACACCTTC
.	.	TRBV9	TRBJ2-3	CASSPTGGLALDTQYF	TGTGCCAGCAGCCCGACAGGGGGACTAGCGTTGGATACGCAGTATTTT
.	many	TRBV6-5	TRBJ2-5	CASSGLETQYF	TGTGCCAGCAGTGGACTGGAGACCCAGTACTTC
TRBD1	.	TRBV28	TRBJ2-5	CASSFFGQGVDETQYF	TGTGCCAGCAGTTTTTTTGGTCAGGGGGTGGACGAGACCCAGTACTTC
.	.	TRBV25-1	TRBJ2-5	CASSDLADQYF	TGTGCCAGCAGTGATTTGGCGGACCAGTACTTC
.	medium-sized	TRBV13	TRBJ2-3	CASSFSSTDTQYF	TGTGCCAGCAGCTTCTCCAGCACAGATACGCAGTATTTT
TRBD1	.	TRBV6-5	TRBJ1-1	CASRHNRDRGETEAFF	TGTGCCAGCAGACACAACCGGGACAGGGGTGAGACTGAAGCTTTCTTT
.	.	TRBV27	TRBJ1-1	CASSFVGMGTEAFF	TGTGCCAGCAGTTTTGTGGGAATGGGCACTGAAGCTTTCTTT
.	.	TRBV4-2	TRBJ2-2	CASSHGGPNTGELFF	TGTGCCAGCAGCCATGGGGGACCTAACACCGGGGAGCTGTTTTTT
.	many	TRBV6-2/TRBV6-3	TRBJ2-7	CASGRQAYYEQYF	TGTGCCAGCGGAAGACAGGCCTACTACGAGCAGTACTTC
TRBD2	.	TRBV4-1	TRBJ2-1	CASSLDRTSGTFNEQFF	TGCGCCAGCAGCCTAGACCGGACTAGCGGAACCTTCAATGAGCAGTTCTTC
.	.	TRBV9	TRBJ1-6	CASSVLTDYNSPLHF	TGTGCCAGCAGCGTTCTGACAGATTATAATTCACCCCTCCACTTT
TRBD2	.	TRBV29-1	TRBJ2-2	CSVGGLAVTGELFF	TGCAGCGTAGGGGGACTAGCTGTAACCGGGGAGCTGTTTTTT
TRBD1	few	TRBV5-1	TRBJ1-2	CASSLGQGVLRDGYTF	TGCGCCAGCAGCTTGGGACAGGGGGTGCTCCGGGACGGCTACACCTTC
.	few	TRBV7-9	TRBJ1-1	CASSFGTGRNTEAFF	TGTGCCAGCAGCTTCGGGACGGGAAGGAACACTGAAGCTTTCTTT
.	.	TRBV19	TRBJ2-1	CASTRGRRESSYNEQFF	TGTGCCAGTACCCGTGGACGTCGGGAGAGCTCCTACAATGAGCAGTTCTTC